A selection of T cell receptor beta chains follows, all from one sample in a study of OX40 agonist ivuxolimab in advanced cancers. This table comes from immunoSEQ multiplex PCR, and its TCRdb copy is limited to in-frame clones, with some not included. The table has about 110,000 clones, 90% seen once. Sequences were derived from CD4+ or CD8+ T cells sorted from blood, sampled in a trial of the OX40 agonist ivuxolimab. All receptors derive from an adult with an advanced solid tumor such as melanoma, head and neck, liver or kidney cancer. The CDR3 runs from the conserved cysteine through the conserved F or W. A D gene is named only where the DNA matches it firmly. Rows give clone size only sometimes, using once, few, many, or a class for an expanded clone.

abundance	d_gene	v_gene	j_gene	CDR3aa	CDR3nt
NA	NA	TRBV6-1	TRBJ2-5	CASSEALFGPQETQYF	TGTGCCAGCAGTGAAGCCCTCTTTGGGCCCCAAGAGACCCAGTACTTC
NA	NA	TRBV19	TRBJ2-6	CASSQGYGANVLTF	TGTGCCAGTAGTCAGGGGTATGGGGCCAACGTCCTGACTTTC
NA	NA	TRBV9	TRBJ2-1	CASSVSRYNEQFF	TGTGCCAGCAGCGTAAGCCGATACAATGAGCAGTTCTTC
NA	TRBD1	TRBV19	TRBJ1-4	CASSLRGLDEKLFF	TGTGCCAGTAGCCTCAGGGGGCTCGACGAAAAACTGTTTTTT
NA	NA	TRBV6-4	TRBJ2-3	CASSDLNTQYF	TGTGCCAGCAGTGACTTGAATACGCAGTATTTT
NA	TRBD1	TRBV28	TRBJ1-5	CASSLSKTGGSNQPQHF	TGTGCCAGCAGTTTATCTAAAACAGGGGGTAGCAATCAGCCCCAGCATTTT
NA	NA	TRBV29-1	TRBJ2-2	CSARLGRGELFF	TGCAGCGCCCGGCTTGGACGCGGGGAGCTGTTTTTT
NA	TRBD1	TRBV6-1	TRBJ1-2	CASNPTGVEGYTF	TGTGCCAGCAATCCTACAGGGGTCGAGGGCTACACCTTC
NA	NA	TRBV5-1	TRBJ1-6	CASSLAHGGGNSPLHF	TGCGCCAGCAGCTTGGCCCACGGAGGGGGGAATTCACCCCTCCACTTT
few	TRBD1	TRBV30	TRBJ1-2	CAWRTGEGYGYTF	TGTGCCTGGAGGACAGGGGAGGGCTATGGCTACACCTTC
NA	NA	TRBV9	TRBJ2-2	CASSVVSNTGELFF	TGTGCCAGCAGCGTAGTTAGTAACACCGGGGAGCTGTTTTTT
NA	TRBD1	TRBV7-2	TRBJ1-2	CASSQDRGLYGYTF	TGTGCCAGCAGCCAAGACAGGGGGCTCTATGGCTACACCTTC
NA	NA	TRBV18	TRBJ2-3	CASSPPYGMGPTTDTQYF	TGTGCCAGCTCACCACCCTACGGAATGGGGCCGACCACAGATACGCAGTATTTT
NA	TRBD1	TRBV7-8	TRBJ1-3	CASSPTGVSGNTIYF	TGTGCCAGCAGCCCGACAGGGGTCTCTGGAAACACCATATATTTT
NA	TRBD1	TRBV7-2	TRBJ2-1	CASSSGQGRYNEQFF	TGTGCCAGCAGCTCCGGACAGGGGAGATACAATGAGCAGTTCTTC
NA	NA	TRBV5-5	TRBJ2-2	CASSLEIRLIPGTGELFF	TGTGCCAGCAGCTTGGAGATTAGACTCATCCCGGGCACCGGGGAGCTGTTTTTT
NA	NA	TRBV5-4	TRBJ2-1	CASSQKMLSSYNEQFF	TGTGCCAGCAGCCAGAAGATGCTGAGCTCCTACAATGAGCAGTTCTTC
NA	TRBD1	TRBV30	TRBJ1-1	CAWRGTGTEAFF	TGTGCCTGGAGAGGGACAGGCACTGAAGCTTTCTTT
NA	NA	TRBV19	TRBJ1-2	CASSRQTFSANYGYTF	TGTGCCAGTAGTAGACAGACTTTTTCGGCTAACTATGGCTACACCTTC
NA	NA	TRBV6-1	TRBJ2-4	CASSSGERAKNIQYF	TGTGCCAGCAGCTCAGGGGAACGAGCCAAAAACATTCAGTACTTC
NA	TRBD1	TRBV10-3	TRBJ1-1	CAISDRRGLFGTEAFF	TGTGCCATCAGTGATCGCAGGGGGCTTTTTGGCACTGAAGCTTTCTTT
NA	TRBD1	TRBV7-6	TRBJ2-1	CASSLGGGMYNEQFF	TGTGCCAGCAGCTTAGGAGGGGGCATGTACAATGAGCAGTTCTTC
NA	NA	TRBV7-8	TRBJ1-1	CASSLGGRLPNTEAFF	TGTGCCAGCAGTTTGGGGGGAAGGCTACCGAACACTGAAGCTTTCTTT
few	NA	TRBV4-3	TRBJ1-2	CASSQDGTGWVYGYTF	TGCGCCAGCAGCCAAGATGGTACGGGATGGGTCTATGGCTACACCTTC
NA	TRBD1	TRBV11-3	TRBJ1-1	CASSLGQGNTEAFF	TGTGCCAGCAGCTTAGGACAGGGAAACACTGAAGCTTTCTTT
once	NA	TRBV28	TRBJ1-1	CASSLDQDTEAFF	TGTGCCAGCAGTTTGGATCAGGACACTGAAGCTTTCTTT
once	NA	TRBV27	TRBJ1-6	CASSPTGGSYNSPLHF	TGTGCCAGCAGCCCCACAGGAGGCTCCTATAATTCACCCCTCCACTTT
NA	NA	TRBV7-2	TRBJ2-5	CASSLWTQETQYF	TGTGCCAGCAGCTTATGGACCCAAGAGACCCAGTACTTC
NA	NA	TRBV6-6	TRBJ2-2	CASVLEGLNTGELFF	TGTGCCAGCGTGCTCGAAGGGCTAAACACCGGGGAGCTGTTTTTT
NA	NA	TRBV5-5	TRBJ2-7	CASSPGTQRTYEQYF	TGTGCCAGCAGCCCCGGGACCCAGAGGACCTACGAGCAGTACTTC
NA	NA	TRBV21-1	TRBJ2-7	CASPEATGSSYEQYF	TGTGCCAGCCCAGAGGCGACAGGAAGCTCCTACGAGCAGTACTTC
NA	NA	TRBV28	TRBJ1-2	CASSIPDRADPRGYTF	TGTGCCAGCAGCATCCCCGACCGGGCAGACCCTCGAGGCTACACCTTC
NA	NA	TRBV6-5	TRBJ2-3	CASSRKMGPTDTQYF	TGTGCCAGCAGTCGCAAAATGGGACCCACAGATACGCAGTATTTT
NA	NA	TRBV7-8	TRBJ2-2	CASSLGGTGELFF	TGTGCCAGCAGTCTAGGGGGGACCGGGGAGCTGTTTTTT
NA	TRBD1	TRBV5-5	TRBJ2-7	CASSYGTGDWDEQYF	TGTGCCAGCAGCTACGGGACAGGGGATTGGGACGAGCAGTACTTC
NA	NA	TRBV7-2	TRBJ1-3	CASRPTGDSGNTIYF	TGTGCCAGCAGACCAACCGGGGACTCTGGAAACACCATATATTTT
NA	NA	TRBV19	TRBJ2-2	CASSTILTGELFF	TGTGCCAGTAGTACGATACTTACCGGGGAGCTGTTTTTT
NA	TRBD1	TRBV29-1	TRBJ2-2	CSPPRGPGQANTGELFF	TGCAGCCCACCAAGGGGCCCGGGACAGGCGAACACCGGGGAGCTGTTTTTT
NA	NA	TRBV5-8	TRBJ1-5	CASSSGNRPQHF	TGTGCCAGCAGCTCGGGTAACCGGCCCCAGCATTTT
NA	NA	TRBV11-1	TRBJ2-2	CASSSLAGTGELFF	TGTGCCAGCAGCTCTCTCGCGGGCACCGGGGAGCTGTTTTTT